This TCR beta chain was found in a study of T cells expressing NK-cell markers. Study context: The TCR beta repertoires originated in sorted CD3+CD56+NKG2C+, CD3+CD56+NKG2C- and CD3+CD56-NKG2C+ T cells. Eight donors were sequenced, of whom seven were HCMV-seropositive, while the remaining one was HCMV-seronegative. Whole-study findings and limits: In about 6 donors, dominant CD3+CD56+NKG2C+ clonotypes ranked among the top 10 CD8+ clonotypes.

Synthesis of TCR beta cDNA relied on 5'RACE template switching carrying UMIs. No DNA is given; TCRdb re-called the 5' RACE reads and lists each CDR3 protein once. The sample table sets out 250,000 to 300,000 distinct CDR3 sequences. Turning to this clonotype: What it binds is not known.

This CDR3 has 15 amino acids. V gene TRBV12-3 or TRBV12-4 combines with J gene TRBJ2-1; the D call from TCRdb, TRBD2, cannot be confirmed without DNA. Source material: blood T cells: a sorted CD56 or NKG2C T cell subset, CD4+ or CD8+ T cells, or bulk PBMC T cells (not recorded which). The receptor was derived from a woman between 18 and 69 years old in good health. CDR3 loop: CASSFRLAGYNEQFF.